The following is a TCR beta chain sequence with its context. What it binds is unknown. The data stem from a study of T cell repertoires in cytomegalovirus infection. Study in general: Selection of CMV epitopes for the study included recently identified HLA-C-restricted and well-studied HLA-B-restricted ones. Public TCR beta signature analysis indicated the presence of both CMV infection and matching HLA type. Regarding the study as a whole: The cumulative frequency of public TCR beta families distinguished individuals who carried CMV together with the relevant HLA. HLA-C-restricted CMV clonotypes gave the most frequent clonotype in two of eight donors.

The CDR3 consists of 13 residues. V was clipped by 5 bases and J by 11 bases, with 18 bases between them. From germline, CDR1 is LNHDA and CDR2 SQIVND (reference sequence). From the reads, TCRdb called clonotypes with MiXCR, one entry per CDR3 protein. The repertoire includes some 900,000 distinct CDR3 sequences, approximately 29% of them detected once, and approximately 13% sits in the top ten. The TCR sequence derives from a human donor in good health (CMV status not recorded). Some clones in this sample may be carry-over from other donors' samples. The specimen was cultured CD8+ T cells from PBMCs, collected from culture after CMV antigen stimulation. The chain employs TRBV19 and TRBJ1-1; no firm D call. The CDR3 sequence is CASSRLRLEDAFF. The CDR3 DNA follows: TGTGCCAGTAGTCGCCTTAGATTGGAGGACGCTTTCTTT.